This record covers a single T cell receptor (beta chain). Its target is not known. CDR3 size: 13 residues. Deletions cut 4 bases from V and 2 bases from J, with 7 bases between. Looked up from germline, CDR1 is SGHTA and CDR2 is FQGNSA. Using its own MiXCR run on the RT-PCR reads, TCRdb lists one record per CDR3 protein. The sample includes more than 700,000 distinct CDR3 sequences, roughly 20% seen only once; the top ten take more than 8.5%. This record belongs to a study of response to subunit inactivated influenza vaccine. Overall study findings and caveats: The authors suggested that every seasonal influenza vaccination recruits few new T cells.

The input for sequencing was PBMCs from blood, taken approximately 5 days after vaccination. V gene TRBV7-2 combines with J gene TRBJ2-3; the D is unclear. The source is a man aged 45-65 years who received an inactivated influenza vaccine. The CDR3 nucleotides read TGTGCCAGCAGCTCGAGATACACAGATACGCAGTATTTT. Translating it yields CASSSRYTDTQYF.